One and the same sample provided the 2 T cell receptor beta chains below, sequenced in a study of CD8 T cells in ankylosing spondylitis. TCRdb fed the 5' RACE reads into MiXCR, producing one record per CDR3 protein. The sample comprises around 340,000 distinct CDR3 sequences, roughly 15% of which are singletons, and about 1% rests with the top ten. Material for sequencing was blood, either unsorted or a sorted T cell fraction (not recorded which). Every receptor here comes from a male donor with ankylosing spondylitis or in good health (not recorded which).

This clonotype was detected many times. V and J are TRBV12-3 or TRBV12-4 and TRBJ1-1; D is ambiguous. Trimming removed 7 bases from V and 7 bases from J, with 10 bases in between. The CDR3 spans 11 residues. This CDR3 reads CASTLEVEAFF. DNA for the CDR3: TGTGCCAGCACCCTGGAGGTTGAAGCTTTCTTT.

The rearrangement uses TRBV5-1 and TRBJ2-7, with 7 bases lining up with TRBD2. V lost 7 bases, J lost 6 bases, and 22 bases stayed unmatched. This CDR3 contains 17 residues. Germline values: CDR1 SGHRS, CDR2 YFSETQ. The CDR3 DNA reads TGCGCCAGCCACCCTCCGAGCTCCGGGACTACTCCTCTCGAGCAGTACTTC. As protein: CASHPPSSGTTPLEQYF.